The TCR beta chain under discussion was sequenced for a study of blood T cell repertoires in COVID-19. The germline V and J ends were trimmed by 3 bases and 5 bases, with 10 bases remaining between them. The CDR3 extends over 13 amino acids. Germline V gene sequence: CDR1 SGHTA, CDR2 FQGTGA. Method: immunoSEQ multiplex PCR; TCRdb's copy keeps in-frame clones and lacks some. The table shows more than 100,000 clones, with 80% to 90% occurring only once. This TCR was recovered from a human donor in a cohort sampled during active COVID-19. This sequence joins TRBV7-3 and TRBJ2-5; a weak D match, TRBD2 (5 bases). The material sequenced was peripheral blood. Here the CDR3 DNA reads TGTGCCAGCAGCTTGGACTTAGGGGAGACCCAGTACTTC. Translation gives CASSLDLGETQYF.